The rows below give T cell receptor beta chains drawn from one sample of a study of T cells in Graves' hyperthyroidism and ophthalmopathy. TCRdb used MiXCR to reprocess the multiplex PCR reads, holding one entry per CDR3 protein. The repertoire consists of under 350,000 distinct CDR3 sequences, with approximately 13% occurring once and the leading ten covering 34%. Specimen: blood. Source of these receptors: a woman between 40 and 50 years old with Graves' ophthalmopathy. CDR3s include the opening cysteine and the closing phenylalanine or tryptophan. D genes are given only for firm matches. Clone size is stated in some rows and not others, as once, few, many or a class when expanded.

clone size | J gene | V gene | D gene | CDR3 DNA | CDR3 protein
few | TRBJ2-7 | TRBV20-1 | - | TGCAGTGCTAGAGATTTGATAGCGGCTTCCTACGAGCAGTACTTC | CSARDLIAASYEQYF
many | TRBJ1-2 | TRBV7-9 | - | TGTGCCAGCAGCTTAGGTAACAGCTATGGCTACACCTTC | CASSLGNSYGYTF
many | TRBJ2-7 | TRBV24-1 | - | TGTGCCACCAGTTACGGGGGCGGCGAGCAGTACTTC | CATSYGGGEQYF
many | TRBJ2-7 | TRBV7-8 | - | TGTGCCAGCAGCCCGGTCAGCAACGAGCAGTACTTC | CASSPVSNEQYF
many | TRBJ2-5 | TRBV11-2 | TRBD2 | TGTGCCAGCAACAGCGGTAGCGGGGGTTTGGAGACCCAGTACTTC | CASNSGSGGLETQYF
- | TRBJ2-7 | TRBV6-1 | - | TGTGCCAGCAGGCCGGGACGAACTTGGGACTACGAGCAGTACTTC | CASRPGRTWDYEQYF
many | TRBJ2-3 | TRBV24-1 | TRBD2 | TGTGCCACCAGTGATTTGACTAGCGGGAGAAATACGCAGTATTTT | CATSDLTSGRNTQYF
- | TRBJ1-2 | TRBV4-1 | - | TGCGCCAGCAGCCATATAGGGGGGGATGGCTACACCTTC | CASSHIGGDGYTF
few | TRBJ2-1 | TRBV14 | TRBD2 | TGTGCCAGCAGCCAAGATGGCGGGAGGGTTAGGGGGAATGAGCAGTTCTTC | CASSQDGGRVRGNEQFF
few | TRBJ1-6 | TRBV4-2 | - | TGTGCCAGCAGCCAAGCTTGGGGGGAGGGTAATTCACCCCTCCACTTT | CASSQAWGEGNSPLHF
many | TRBJ1-1 | TRBV28 | TRBD1 | TGTGCCAGCAGCCTAAGACAGGGGACTGAAGCTTTCTTT | CASSLRQGTEAFF
- | TRBJ2-1 | TRBV29-1 | - | TGCAGCGGGGGGCGGCCCTTCTACAATGAGCAGTTCTTC | CSGGRPFYNEQFF
many | TRBJ1-5 | TRBV2 | - | TGTGCCAGTAATACAGCCCCGGATCAGCCCCAGCATTTT | CASNTAPDQPQHF
many | TRBJ1-2 | TRBV2 | - | TGTGCCAGCAGGGGGATCGGGGACCTTATCACTTATGGCTACACCTTC | CASRGIGDLITYGYTF
- | TRBJ1-2 | TRBV6-1 | - | TGTGCCAGCAGTCCCCCCGGGGCTAACTATGGCTACACCTTC | CASSPPGANYGYTF